This TCR beta chain was identified during a study of blood T cells in healthy people across ages. At the level of the study: For every two T cells, template switching captured about one barcoded beta molecule.

Through a sample-barcoded 5' primer and a J-beta primer mix, a second PCR was run for roughly 7 to 12 cycles. TCRdb re-analysed the 5' RACE reads in MiXCR, keeping a single row per CDR3 protein. Among 450,000 to 650,000 distinct CDR3 sequences, about 24% were seen once, and the ten largest hold roughly 9%. This CDR3 contains 15 residues. Germline V gives CDR1 MDHEN, CDR2 SYDVKM. The germline V and J ends were trimmed by 3 bases and 1 base, with 13 bases remaining between them. This same sample was also taken into another study, of T cells of mothers and their children. That investigation notes: The second PCR's M1S primer added sample barcodes and 2-4 random nucleotides.

Source material: blood. V gene TRBV28 combines with J gene TRBJ2-7, with D perhaps TRBD2 (5 bases). The receptor comes from a boy between 10 and 17 years old in good health. CDR3 sequence: CASSFNGEGSYEQYF. CDR3 DNA sequence: TGTGCCAGCAGTTTTAACGGGGAAGGGTCCTACGAGCAGTACTTC.